A single sample gave rise to the 18 T cell receptor beta chains below, sequenced in a study of CD8 T cells in ankylosing spondylitis. TCRdb itself ran the 5' RACE reads through MiXCR, one entry per CDR3 protein. The table lists 250,000 or so distinct CDR3 sequences, 18% of them singletons, with more than 25% in the top ten. Sample: blood, either unsorted or a sorted T cell fraction (not recorded which). The receptors here all came from a male donor with ankylosing spondylitis or in good health (not recorded which).

The J gene is TRBJ2-7, the V gene TRBV15, with TRBD1 as a possible D gene (6 bases). V lost 3 bases and J lost 4, with 16 bases in between. Germline V CDR1 and CDR2: LNHNV, YYDKDF (reference sequence). CDR3 size: 15 residues. DNA for the CDR3: TGTGCCACCAGCAGTGTAAGGGGACACTTGTACGAGCAGTACTTC. This sequence encodes CATSSVRGHLYEQYF.

This clonotype was recorded a few times. This rearrangement joins TRBV7-3 to TRBJ2-1; 14 bases match TRBD2. This CDR3 is built from 16 residues. Germline V gene data show CDR1 as SGHTA and CDR2 as FQGTGA. V shed 6 bases and J 6 bases; nucleotides not matched to a gene: 7. The CDR3 DNA reads as TGTGCCAGCAGTCTGAGGGGACTAGCGGGAGTCAATGAGCAGTTCTTC. Amino acid sequence: CASSLRGLAGVNEQFF. The whole variable domain, remainder taken from reference TRBV7-3 and TRBJ2-1, is GAGVSQTPSNKVTEKGKYVELRCDPISGHTALYWYRQSLGQGPEFLIYFQGTGAADDSGLPNDRFFAVRPEGSVSTLKIQRTERGDSAVYLCASSLRGLAGVNEQFFGPGTRLTVL.

This clonotype occurred a few times. The chain joins TRBV9 to TRBJ1-4; tentative D call: TRBD1 (6 bases). Germline loops: CDR1 SGDLS, CDR2 YYNGEE. This CDR3 spans 14 amino acids. The V end lost 3 bases, the J end lost 4 bases, and 10 bases lay between the germline ends. The CDR3 loop reads CASSAGDGNEKLFF. CDR3 DNA sequence: TGTGCCAGCAGCGCAGGGGATGGTAATGAAAAACTGTTTTTT.

This clonotype has ten or more counts. The gene calls are TRBV5-1 and TRBJ2-1, with 9 bases fitting TRBD2. The CDR3 length is 18 residues. V lost 0 bases, J lost 8 bases, and 15 bases stayed unmatched. The germline gives CDR1 SGHRS, CDR2 YFSETQ. The CDR3 DNA reads as TGCGCCAGCAGCTTGGGGACCCCGGGACTAGCTACCAGGGATGAGCAGTTCTTC. The encoded protein is CASSLGTPGLATRDEQFF.

The chain links TRBV19 to TRBJ2-1, with 11 bases that match TRBD2. Per germline, CDR1 LNHDA and CDR2 SQIVND (reference sequence). CDR3 size: 15 residues. Unmatched junction bases numbered 2, after V lost 2 bases and J lost 5 bases. The CDR3 is CASSILAGGNNEQFF. CDR3 DNA: TGTGCCAGTAGTATATTAGCGGGAGGGAACAATGAGCAGTTCTTC.

The V and J genes are TRBV20-1 and TRBJ2-1, with D perhaps TRBD2 (5 bases). The germline V gene has CDR1 DFQATT and CDR2 SNEGSKA (reference sequence). The V and J ends lost 6 bases and 1 base respectively, with 19 bases between them. The CDR3 runs to 16 residues. The chain's CDR3 is CSAIARDIISYNEQFF. CDR3 DNA: TGCAGTGCAATAGCGCGAGATATTATATCCTACAATGAGCAGTTCTTC.

In its sample, this clonotype was seen many times. The J gene is TRBJ2-5, the V gene TRBV5-1, with D possibly matching TRBD1 (5 bases). CDR1 SGHRS and CDR2 YFSETQ come from the germline V gene. This CDR3 spans 15 amino acids. V shed 3 bases and J shed 0 bases, with 12 bases lying between them. The CDR3 nucleotides read TGCGCCAGCAGCTGGGGAACCAGGGACCAAGAGACCCAGTACTTC. Protein sequence: CASSWGTRDQETQYF.

This clonotype was observed a handful of times. The rearrangement joins TRBV12-3 or TRBV12-4 to TRBJ2-3; D is unresolved. Deletions cut 10 bases from V and 3 bases from J, with 5 bases between. This CDR3 is 10 amino acids long. DNA for the CDR3: TGTGCCATACAAACAGATACGCAGTATTTT. Translated, it gives CAIQTDTQYF.

This clonotype was seen more than once but under ten times. The chain carries TRBV6-4 and TRBJ1-2; no reliable D call. V was trimmed by 0 bases and J by 7 bases, leaving 12 bases between them. Germline assignment: CDR1 MRHNA and CDR2 SNTAGT. This CDR3 spans 14 amino acids. This CDR3 reads CASSDSSEGGGYTF. CDR3 in DNA: TGTGCCAGCAGTGACTCGTCCGAGGGTGGTGGCTACACCTTC.

This clonotype was recorded a few times. This chain connects TRBV19 to TRBJ2-7, with D maybe TRBD1 (5 bases). V lost 7 bases, J lost 3 bases, and 19 bases lay in between. Germline CDR1 and CDR2: LNHDA and SQIVND (reference sequence). The CDR3 is made up of 15 amino acids. CDR3 loop: CASTIGVGSNYEQYF. In DNA, the CDR3 is TGTGCCAGTACCATAGGGGTAGGTTCTAACTACGAGCAGTACTTC.

This clonotype was counted a few times. V is TRBV4-1 and J is TRBJ1-2; 8 nucleotides agree with TRBD1. The germline CDR1 and CDR2 sequences are MGHRA and YSYEKL. The CDR3 is made up of 15 amino acids. Germline trimming cut 4 bases from V and 0 bases from J; bases unmatched to any gene: 4. The CDR3 spells CASSPSGQANYGYTF. In nucleotides, the CDR3 is TGCGCCAGCAGCCCGTCGGGACAGGCTAACTATGGCTACACCTTC.

The genes are TRBV6-2 or TRBV6-3 and TRBJ2-7; D remains ambiguous. The V gene's germline CDR1 is MNHEY and CDR2 SVGEGT. V lost 2 bases and J lost 6, with 8 bases in between. The CDR3 length is 12 residues. The CDR3 is CASSYIASEQYF. The CDR3 DNA reads TGTGCCAGCAGTTACATCGCTTCCGAGCAGTACTTC.

CDR3 protein: CASSDTGHSYEQYF. CDR3 DNA sequence: TGCGCCAGCAGCGACACGGGACATTCCTACGAGCAGTACTTC. The genes are TRBV4-1 and TRBJ2-7; possible D gene TRBD1, 6 bases. Germline V lookup: CDR1 MGHRA, CDR2 YSYEKL. Trimming removed 5 bases from V and 1 base from J, with 12 bases in between. The CDR3 has 14 residues.

The rearrangement joins TRBV27 to TRBJ2-7, with 7 bases matching TRBD2. In germline, CDR1 is MNHEY, CDR2 SMNVEV (reference sequence). This CDR3 is built from 14 residues. J lost 5 bases, V lost 2 bases, and 6 bases had no gene match. The CDR3 loop is CASSLRREYHEQYF. The CDR3 DNA sequence: TGTGCCAGCAGTTTAAGGCGGGAGTACCACGAGCAGTACTTC.

The rearrangement uses TRBV12-3 or TRBV12-4 and TRBJ2-2; D call uncertain. The CDR3 length is 13 residues. V lost 5 bases to trimming and J lost 6 bases, with 10 bases between them. The CDR3 DNA reads TGTGCCAGCAGTCTTTGGGATCCCGGGGAGCTGTTTTTT. It translates to CASSLWDPGELFF.

This clonotype has only a few counts. This sequence joins TRBV6-5 and TRBJ2-3; 7 positions match TRBD1. Germline V CDR1 and CDR2: MNHEY, SVGAGI. This CDR3 region has 16 residues. The V gene end was trimmed by 0 bases and the J gene end by 5 bases; junction bases not matched to a gene: 8. The CDR3 nucleotides read TGTGCCAGCAGTTACTCATCACTCCGGGACAGAGATACGCAGTATTTT. Amino acid sequence: CASSYSSLRDRDTQYF.

The chain recombines TRBV6-5 with TRBJ2-7; 11 bases map to TRBD1. The germline gives CDR1 MNHEY, CDR2 SVGAGI. J gave up 5 bases and V 4 bases, and 7 bases lay outside the gene matches. This CDR3 contains 15 residues. CDR3 in amino acids: CASSSGQGVVDEQYF. Here the CDR3 DNA reads TGTGCCAGCAGTTCGGGACAGGGGGTTGTCGACGAGCAGTACTTC.

This clonotype was counted between two and nine times. The chain joins TRBV18 to TRBJ1-1; tentatively, D is TRBD1 (6 bases). Germline V gene data show CDR1 as KGHSH and CDR2 as LQKENI. This CDR3 is built from 16 residues. V dropped 2 bases and J dropped 4 bases, with 17 bases sitting between them. CDR3 region: CASSPTRDTTFTEAFF. The CDR3 nucleotides read TGTGCCAGCTCACCAACCCGGGACACAACTTTCACTGAAGCTTTCTTT. Looking up the rest from reference TRBV18 and TRBJ1-1 gives the full variable domain: NAGVMQNPRHLVRRRGQEARLRCSPMKGHSHVYWYRQLPEEGLKFMVYLQKENIIDESGMPKERFSAEFPKEGPSILRIQQVVRGDSAAYFCASSPTRDTTFTEAFFGQGTRLTVV.